This entry lists 23 T cell receptor beta chains sequenced from one sample in a study of cytomegalovirus exposure and HLA in healthy donors. With 60 Vbeta and 13 Jbeta primers, the PCR was carried out. Profiling relied on immunoSEQ multiplex PCR, and the TCRdb table lists in-frame clones only, not all of them. The sample carries tens of thousands of clones, approximately 70% recorded once. The sequenced sample consisted of PBMCs. These receptors were obtained from a middle-aged man in good health and CMV-seronegative.

This clone was counted between two and nine times. This chain links TRBV7-6 with TRBJ1-3; D is uncertain. CDR3 size: 17 residues. CDR1 and CDR2 from the germline V gene are SGHVS and FNYEAQ. Trimming pared 4 bases from V and 0 bases from J, leaving 16 bases between. The CDR3 loop reads CASSYREPGSSGNTIYF. The CDR3 nucleotides read TGTGCCAGCAGCTATAGGGAGCCGGGAAGCTCTGGAAACACCATATATTTT.

The genes are TRBV7-2 and TRBJ2-7, with D unclear. V lost 5 bases and J 2 bases, leaving 10 bases between the germline ends. The CDR3 contains 13 residues. Looked up from germline, CDR1 is SGHTA and CDR2 is FQGNSA. The CDR3 region is CASSPSWAYEQYF. CDR3 DNA: TGTGCCAGCAGCCCTAGTTGGGCCTACGAGCAGTACTTC.

The genes are TRBV7-3 and TRBJ1-1; maybe TRBD1 (5 bases). In germline, CDR1 is SGHTA, CDR2 FQGTGA. The CDR3 consists of 14 residues. Trimming removed 2 bases from V and 3 bases from J, with 10 bases in between. The CDR3 protein is CASSLAGRDTEAFF. CDR3 DNA: TGTGCCAGCAGCTTAGCAGGGCGAGACACTGAAGCTTTCTTT.

This chain uses TRBV2 with TRBJ1-3, with TRBD1 matching 7 bases. The CDR3 totals 16 residues. Germline values: CDR1 SNHLY, CDR2 FYNNEI. The V and J ends lost 1 base and 4 bases, in that order; junction bases with no gene match: 7. CDR3 in amino acids: CASSEGWQGGGNTIYF. CDR3 DNA: TGTGCCAGCAGTGAAGGATGGCAGGGGGGAGGAAACACCATATATTTT. The whole variable domain, remainder taken from reference TRBV2 and TRBJ1-3, is EPEVTQTPSHQVTQMGQEVILRCVPISNHLYFYWYRQILGQKVEFLVSFYNNEISEKSEIFDDQFSVERPDGSNFTLKIRSTKLEDSAMYFCASSEGWQGGGNTIYFGEGSWLTVV.

The V and J genes are TRBV27 and TRBJ1-1; D call uncertain. The V end lost 6 bases, the J end lost 0 bases, and 14 bases lay between the germline ends. Germline values: CDR1 MNHEY, CDR2 SMNVEV (reference sequence). The CDR3 consists of 15 residues. The CDR3 DNA reads as TGTGCCAGCAGACGCCTCGGAGGGTTGAACACTGAAGCTTTCTTT. Protein product: CASRRLGGLNTEAFF.

The chain employs TRBV2 and TRBJ1-6; D is possibly TRBD1 (6 bases). The germline V gene encodes CDR1 SNHLY and CDR2 FYNNEI. V was pared by 10 bases and J by 6 bases, with 19 bases between. The CDR3 has 15 amino acids. CDR3 sequence reads: CATQGREQGNSPLHF. CDR3 in DNA: TGTGCCACCCAAGGTCGAGAACAGGGTAATTCACCCCTCCACTTT.

V and J are TRBV30 and TRBJ1-5, with D perhaps matching TRBD1 (5 bases). This CDR3 region has 15 residues. Trimming pared 0 bases from V and 3 bases from J, leaving 12 bases between. The germline V gene encodes CDR1 GTSNPN and CDR2 SVGIG (reference sequence). CDR3 sequence: CAWSVEGALNQPQHF. CDR3 bases: TGTGCCTGGAGTGTAGAAGGGGCCCTCAATCAGCCCCAGCATTTT.

The V and J genes are TRBV2 and TRBJ1-2, with D possibly TRBD1 on 5 matching bases. CDR1 and CDR2 from the germline V gene are SNHLY and FYNNEI. The CDR3 totals 12 residues. With 9 bases removed from V and 6 bases from J, the gap between germline ends came to 14 bases. The CDR3 loop reads CARGRGRNGYTF. The CDR3 bases are TGTGCCAGGGGGAGGGGACGGAATGGCTACACCTTC.

Notes on this clone: Distinct nucleotide sequences in the sample also encode this CDR3. This chain links TRBV7-8 with TRBJ2-3; D is unclear. The V gene lost 6 bases and the J gene lost 1 base, with 14 bases spanning the gap. Per the germline V gene, CDR1 is SGHVS and CDR2 is FQNEAQ. CDR3 length: 15 residues. The CDR3 loop reads CASRALVTGTDTQYF. The CDR3 bases are TGTGCCAGCAGAGCCCTGGTCACTGGCACAGATACGCAGTATTTT. Filled out from reference TRBV7-8 and TRBJ2-3, the complete variable domain reads GAGVSQSPRYKVAKRGQDVALRCDPISGHVSLFWYQQALGQGPEFLTYFQNEAQLDKSGLPSDRFFAERPEGSVSTLKIQRTQQEDSAVYLCASRALVTGTDTQYFGPGTRLTVL.

The gene calls are TRBV11-2 and TRBJ2-7; D might be TRBD1 (5 bases). V was shortened by 8 bases and J by 5 bases, with 10 bases between the two germline ends. Germline V gene data show CDR1 as SGHAT and CDR2 as FQNNGV. This CDR3 is 11 amino acids long. The CDR3 spells CASGALDEQYF. In nucleotides, the CDR3 is TGTGCCAGCGGGGCCCTGGACGAGCAGTACTTC.

V gene TRBV5-1 combines with J gene TRBJ2-5, with D unclear. The germline V gene has CDR1 SGHRS and CDR2 YFSETQ. Trimming removed 0 bases at V and 6 bases at J, with 12 bases between. There are 14 residues in the CDR3. The CDR3 DNA reads TGCGCCAGCAGCTTGGTGGCTAGTCTTAAGACCCAGTACTTC. Encoded protein: CASSLVASLKTQYF.

This chain links TRBV6-7 with TRBJ1-2, with TRBD1 identical over 7 bases. TRBV6-7 falls under the ORF class, with uncertain function. The CDR3 totals 14 residues. The ends lost 4 bases at V and 7 bases at J; junction bases unmatched: 9. In DNA, the CDR3 is TGTGCCAGCAGTTGGCTACAGGGGATAGGTGGCTACACCTTC. Protein sequence: CASSWLQGIGGYTF.

The chain is built from TRBV9 and TRBJ2-7; perhaps TRBD2 as D (7 bases). Germline loops: CDR1 SGDLS, CDR2 YYNGEE. The CDR3 runs 14 residues. Trimming removed 5 bases from V and 4 bases from J, with 16 bases in between. The CDR3 reads CASSLKGGVYEQYF. In DNA form, the CDR3 reads TGTGCCAGCAGTTTAAAGGGGGGGGTGTACGAGCAGTACTTC.

The chain recombines TRBV9 with TRBJ2-7; TRBD2 might be the D (6 bases). CDR1 and CDR2 from the germline V gene are SGDLS and YYNGEE. The CDR3 is 15 residues long. V lost 4 bases, J lost 3 bases, and 17 bases lay in between. CDR3 in amino acids: CASSRWTGEGYEQYF. As DNA, the CDR3 is TGTGCCAGCAGCAGGTGGACGGGGGAAGGCTACGAGCAGTACTTC.

The V call is TRBV6-6, the J call TRBJ2-1; perhaps TRBD2 as D (5 bases). The CDR3 covers 12 residues. Germline CDR1 MNHNY, CDR2 SVGAGI (reference sequence). Trimming removed 2 bases from V and 9 bases from J, with 8 bases in between. CDR3 region: CASSYVSGEQFF. As DNA, the CDR3 is TGTGCCAGCAGTTACGTAAGCGGTGAGCAGTTCTTC.

The chain couples TRBV18 to TRBJ2-1; 12 bases line up with TRBD1. In germline, CDR1 is KGHSH, CDR2 LQKENI. V trimming: 8 bases; J trimming: 8 bases; junction bases outside the gene matches: 16. The length of the CDR3 is 17 residues. The DNA of the CDR3 is TGTGCCAGCGCCTATGCCCCAACCGGGACAGGGGGCGATGAGCAGTTCTTC. Residues: CASAYAPTGTGGDEQFF.

The rearrangement uses TRBV7-6 and TRBJ2-3, with TRBD2 matching over 8 bases. V was clipped by 3 bases and J by 1 base; unmatched bases: 6. Germline V gene sequence: CDR1 SGHVS, CDR2 FNYEAQ. This CDR3 comprises 16 residues. This chain's CDR3 is CASSFPLRGGTDTQYF. As DNA, the CDR3 is TGTGCCAGCAGCTTTCCCCTGCGGGGGGGCACAGATACGCAGTATTTT.

This chain uses TRBV9 with TRBJ1-6; D is unclear. Per the germline V gene, CDR1 is SGDLS and CDR2 is YYNGEE. Trimming cost V 3 bases and J 0 bases, with 7 bases left between them. The CDR3 is 15 amino acids. This chain's CDR3 is CASSGARSYNSPLHF. CDR3 nucleotide sequence: TGTGCCAGCAGCGGAGCGCGCTCCTATAATTCACCCCTCCACTTT.

V is TRBV10-3 and J is TRBJ2-5; 7 positions agree with TRBD1. Germline CDR1 reads ENHRY; CDR2 reads SYGVKD. The CDR3 runs 14 residues. With V trimmed by 0 bases and J by 2 bases, 0 bases remained unmatched. DNA of the CDR3: TGTGCCATCAGTGAGTCGGGACAGCAAGAGACCCAGTACTTC. Its translation is CAISESGQQETQYF.

J is TRBJ1-1 and V is TRBV11-2; the match to TRBD1 covers 7 bases. V was clipped by 1 base and J by 4 bases; unmatched bases: 6. The CDR3 loop spans 15 amino acids. Germline V gene sequence: CDR1 SGHAT, CDR2 FQNNGV. CDR3 nucleotides: TGTGCCAGCAGCTTAGTTTTAGGGGGCAGCACTGAAGCTTTCTTT. Amino acids: CASSLVLGGSTEAFF. The full variable domain, completed using reference TRBV11-2 and TRBJ1-1, is EAGVAQSPRYKIIEKRQSVAFWCNPISGHATLYWYQQILGQGPKLLIQFQNNGVVDDSQLPKDRFSAERLKGVDSTLKIQPAKLEDSAVYLCASSLVLGGSTEAFFGQGTRLTVV.

This clone was found a few times. This chain joins TRBV5-4 and TRBJ2-7; 9 nucleotides agree with TRBD2. CDR1 and CDR2 (germline): SGHNT, YYREEE (reference sequence). With 4 bases clipped from V and 6 bases from J, the junction kept 8 bases outside the gene matches. The CDR3 is 14 amino acids. The CDR3 coding sequence is TGTGCCAGCAGCCCCGGGACTAGCTTTACCGAGCAGTACTTC. Its protein product is CASSPGTSFTEQYF.

The chain carries TRBV5-1 and TRBJ2-2; 8 nucleotides agree with TRBD1. CDR1 and CDR2 (germline): SGHRS, YFSETQ. The CDR3 spans 17 residues. Trimming at V came to 0 bases and at J to 5 bases, leaving 9 bases not matched to a gene. The CDR3 reads CASSLVSGRGRTGELFF. CDR3 nucleotide sequence: TGCGCCAGCAGCTTGGTTAGTGGCAGGGGGCGAACCGGGGAGCTGTTTTTT. The complete variable domain, with remaining parts taken from reference TRBV5-1 and TRBJ2-2, reads KAGVTQTPRYLIKTRGQQVTLSCSPISGHRSVSWYQQTPGQGLQFLFEYFSETQRNKGNFPGRFSGRQFSNSRSEMNVSTLELGDSALYLCASSLVSGRGRTGELFFGEGSRLTVL.

This clone was detected only a few times. The V gene is TRBV27, the J gene TRBJ1-6; 8 nucleotides line up with TRBD1. The CDR3 loop spans 12 amino acids. From germline, CDR1 is MNHEY and CDR2 SMNVEV (reference sequence). Trimming took 9 bases from V and 9 from J; bases not matched to a gene: 4. The CDR3 nucleotides read TGTGCCAGTAATACAGGGGGTTCACCCCTCCACTTT. Amino acid sequence: CASNTGGSPLHF.